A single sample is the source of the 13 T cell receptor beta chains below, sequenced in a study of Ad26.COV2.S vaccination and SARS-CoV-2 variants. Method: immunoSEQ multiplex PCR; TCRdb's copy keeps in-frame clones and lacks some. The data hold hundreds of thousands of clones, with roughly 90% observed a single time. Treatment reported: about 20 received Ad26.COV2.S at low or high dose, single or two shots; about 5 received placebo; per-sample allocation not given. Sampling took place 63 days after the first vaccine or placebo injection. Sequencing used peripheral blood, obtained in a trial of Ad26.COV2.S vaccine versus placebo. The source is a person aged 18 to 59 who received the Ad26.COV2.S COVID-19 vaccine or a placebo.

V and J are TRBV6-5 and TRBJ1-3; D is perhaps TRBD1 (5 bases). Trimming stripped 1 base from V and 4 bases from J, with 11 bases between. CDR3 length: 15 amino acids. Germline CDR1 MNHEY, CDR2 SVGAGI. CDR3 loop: CASSYFSGVGNTIYF. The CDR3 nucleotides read TGTGCCAGCAGTTACTTCTCGGGGGTCGGAAACACCATATATTTT.

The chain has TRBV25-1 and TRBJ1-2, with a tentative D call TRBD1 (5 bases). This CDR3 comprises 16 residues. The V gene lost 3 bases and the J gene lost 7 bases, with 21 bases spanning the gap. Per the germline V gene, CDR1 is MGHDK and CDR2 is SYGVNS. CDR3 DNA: TGTGCCAGCAGTGAGGGTGAGGGGTGGCCAGGGTTTGGCTACACCTTC. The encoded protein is CASSEGEGWPGFGYTF.

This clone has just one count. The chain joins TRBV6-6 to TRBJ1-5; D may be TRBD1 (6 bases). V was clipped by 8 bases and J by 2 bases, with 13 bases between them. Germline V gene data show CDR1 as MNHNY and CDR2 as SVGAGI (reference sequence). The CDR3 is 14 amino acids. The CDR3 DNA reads TGTGCCAGCGGGGACACTCTCGGCAATCAGCCCCAGCATTTT. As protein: CASGDTLGNQPQHF.

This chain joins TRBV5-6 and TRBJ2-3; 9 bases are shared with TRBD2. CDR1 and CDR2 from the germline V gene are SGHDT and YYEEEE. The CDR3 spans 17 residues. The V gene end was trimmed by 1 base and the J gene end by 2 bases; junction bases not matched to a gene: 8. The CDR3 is CASSLFNGGGDTDTQYF. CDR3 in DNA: TGTGCCAGCAGCTTGTTCAATGGCGGGGGGGACACAGATACGCAGTATTTT.

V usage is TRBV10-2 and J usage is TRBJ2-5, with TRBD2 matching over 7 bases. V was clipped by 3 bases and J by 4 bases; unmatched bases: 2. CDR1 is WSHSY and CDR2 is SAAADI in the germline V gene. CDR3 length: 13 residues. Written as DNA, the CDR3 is TGCGCCAGCAGTGACTGGGGGGGAGAGACCCAGTACTTC. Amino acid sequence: CASSDWGGETQYF.

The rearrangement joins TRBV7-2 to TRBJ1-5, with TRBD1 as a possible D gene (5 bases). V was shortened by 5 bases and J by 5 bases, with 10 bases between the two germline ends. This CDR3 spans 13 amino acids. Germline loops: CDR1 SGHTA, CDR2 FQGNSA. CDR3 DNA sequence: TGTGCCAGCAGCCGACAGCCCGATCAGCCCCAGCATTTT. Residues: CASSRQPDQPQHF.

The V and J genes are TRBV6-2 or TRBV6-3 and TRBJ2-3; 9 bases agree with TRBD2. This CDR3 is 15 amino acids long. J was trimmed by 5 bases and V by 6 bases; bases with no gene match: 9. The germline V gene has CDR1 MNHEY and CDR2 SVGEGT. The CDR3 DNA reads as TGTGCCAGCAGCCGCGGCGCGGGAGGGATAGATACGCAGTATTTT. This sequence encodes CASSRGAGGIDTQYF.

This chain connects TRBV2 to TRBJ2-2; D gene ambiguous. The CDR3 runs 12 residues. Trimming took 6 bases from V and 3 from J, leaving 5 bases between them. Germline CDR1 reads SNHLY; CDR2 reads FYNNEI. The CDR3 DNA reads TGTGCCAGCAGGCCAGACACCGGGGAGCTGTTTTTT. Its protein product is CASRPDTGELFF.

The CDR3 DNA sequence: TGTGCTAGTGGTTTGGTACTTGATTGGCAAAGAAGCACAGATACGCAGTATTTT. It is translated as CASGLVLDWQRSTDTQYF. The chain employs TRBV12-5 and TRBJ2-3; D is undetermined. Trimming left V 0 bases short and J 0 bases short, with 16 bases between. Per the germline V gene, CDR1 is LGHNT and CDR2 is FRNRAP. This CDR3 has 18 amino acids.

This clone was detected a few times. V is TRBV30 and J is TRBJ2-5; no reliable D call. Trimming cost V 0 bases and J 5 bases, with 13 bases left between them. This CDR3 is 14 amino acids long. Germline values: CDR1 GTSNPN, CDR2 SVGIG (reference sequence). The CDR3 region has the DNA TGTGCCTGGAGTGTAGGTTGGGATGTGGAGACCCAGTACTTC. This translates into CAWSVGWDVETQYF.

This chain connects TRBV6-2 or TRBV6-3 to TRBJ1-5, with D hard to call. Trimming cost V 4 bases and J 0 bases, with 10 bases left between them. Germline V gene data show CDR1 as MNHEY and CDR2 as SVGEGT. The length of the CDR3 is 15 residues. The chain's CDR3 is CASSLSGYSNQPQHF. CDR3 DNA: TGTGCCAGCAGTTTAAGTGGATATAGCAATCAGCCCCAGCATTTT.

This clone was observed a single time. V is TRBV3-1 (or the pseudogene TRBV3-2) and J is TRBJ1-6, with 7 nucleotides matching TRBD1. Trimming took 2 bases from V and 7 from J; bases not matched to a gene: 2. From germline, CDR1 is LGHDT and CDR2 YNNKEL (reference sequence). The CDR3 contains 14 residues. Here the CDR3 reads CASSQKTGNSPLHF. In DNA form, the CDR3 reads TGTGCCAGCAGCCAAAAGACAGGGAATTCACCCCTCCACTTT.

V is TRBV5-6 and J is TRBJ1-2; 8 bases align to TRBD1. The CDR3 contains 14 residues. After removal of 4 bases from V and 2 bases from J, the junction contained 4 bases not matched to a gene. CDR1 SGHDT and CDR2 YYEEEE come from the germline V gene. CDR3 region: CASSDWDRNYGYTF. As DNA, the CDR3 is TGTGCCAGCAGCGATTGGGACAGGAACTATGGCTACACCTTC.